The 29 T cell receptor beta chains presented below share a single source sample, sequenced in a study of T cell repertoires in cytomegalovirus infection. These receptors have no identified antigens. A single record per CDR3 protein comes from TCRdb applying MiXCR to the reads. The repertoire consists of 750,000 to 950,000 distinct CDR3 sequences, with 25% to 35% occurring once and the leading ten covering around 13%. The source was cultured CD8+ T cells from PBMCs, collected from culture after CMV antigen stimulation. The receptor source for this set is a human donor in good health (CMV status not recorded). Some clones in this sample may be carry-over from other donors' samples.

This clonotype has just a few counts. The gene calls are TRBV5-4 and TRBJ1-5; no clear D. The CDR3 covers 21 residues. Germline CDR1 SGHNT, CDR2 YYREEE (reference sequence). V was cut by 0 bases and J by 4 bases, with 29 bases left in between. CDR3 loop: CASSLGPGKIQVSGPNQPQHF. The CDR3 DNA follows: TGTGCCAGCAGCTTGGGGCCGGGGAAAATCCAGGTCAGTGGGCCAAATCAGCCCCAGCATTTT.

V is TRBV15 and J is TRBJ2-3; the D gene could be TRBD1 or TRBD2 (6 bases each). CDR3 length: 15 amino acids. Looked up from germline, CDR1 is LNHNV and CDR2 is YYDKDF (reference sequence). The V gene lost 1 base and the J gene lost 3 bases, with 11 bases spanning the gap. The CDR3 nucleotides are TGTGCCACCAGCAGAGCCACGGGGGCGACAGATACGCAGTATTTT. This encodes CATSRATGATDTQYF. Supplemented by reference TRBV15 and TRBJ2-3, the full variable domain reads DAMVIQNPRYQVTQFGKPVTLSCSQTLNHNVMYWYQQKSSQAPKLLFHYYDKDFNNEADTPDNFQSRRPNTSFCFLDIRSPGLGDTAMYLCATSRATGATDTQYFGPGTRLTVL.

This clonotype was observed many times. The chain combines TRBV10-3 with TRBJ2-1; 13 bases line up with TRBD2. CDR1 ENHRY and CDR2 SYGVKD come from the germline V gene. This CDR3 comprises 18 residues. V lost 8 bases, J lost 2 bases, and 12 bases stayed unmatched. CDR3 nucleotides: TGTGCCATCGGACTAGCGGGGGCCCCCACTAAGGCCTACAATGAGCAGTTCTTC. This codes for CAIGLAGAPTKAYNEQFF.

Regarding this clonotype: This may be a read error: a much more frequent sequence differs by one nucleotide. This sequence joins TRBV12-3 or TRBV12-4 and TRBJ1-2, with D possibly TRBD1 on 6 matching bases. The CDR3 totals 13 residues. The V end lost 6 bases, the J end lost 5 bases, and 13 bases lay between the germline ends. Written as DNA, the CDR3 is TGTGCCAGCAGGTCGAACAGGGTTTATGGCTACACCTTC. It translates to CASRSNRVYGYTF.

The chain is built from TRBV5-1 and TRBJ2-5; no clear D. V lost 3 bases, J lost 3 bases, and 15 bases lay in between. Germline V lookup: CDR1 SGHRS, CDR2 YFSETQ. CDR3 size: 15 residues. The CDR3 sequence is CASSWNHIAEETQYF. As DNA, the CDR3 is TGCGCCAGCAGCTGGAATCATATAGCTGAAGAGACCCAGTACTTC.

This chain joins TRBV14 and TRBJ1-1, with D unresolved. Between the trimmed V and J ends, which lost 5 bases and 1 base, there was a span of 11 bases. Germline loops: CDR1 SGHDN, CDR2 FVKESK. The CDR3 has 14 residues. CDR3 sequence (DNA): TGTGCCAGCAGCGTTCATCATCCGAACACTGAAGCTTTCTTT. Translating gives CASSVHHPNTEAFF.

The genes are TRBV7-9 and TRBJ2-7; D is unclear. The length of the CDR3 is 14 residues. The V gene lost 1 base and the J gene lost 5 bases, with 12 bases spanning the gap. The germline CDR1 and CDR2 sequences are SEHNR and FQNEAQ (reference sequence). The CDR3 nucleotides are TGTGCCAGCAGCTTAGTGGGCAACGGAGACGAGCAGTACGTC. This translates into CASSLVGNGDEQYV.

In this sample, this clonotype turned up a few times. The chain links TRBV27 to TRBJ1-5, with a tentative D call TRBD1 (6 bases). This CDR3 contains 14 residues. Trimming took off 3 bases at V and 9 bases at J, with 15 bases between the two ends. Germline values: CDR1 MNHEY, CDR2 SMNVEV (reference sequence). CDR3 DNA sequence: TGTGCCAGCAGTTTGGTGGGGGCCGGGTGGCCCCAGCATTTT. Its protein product is CASSLVGAGWPQHF.

The chain combines TRBV9 with TRBJ1-2, with no clear D. Germline loops: CDR1 SGDLS, CDR2 YYNGEE. CDR3 length: 15 residues. V dropped 0 bases and J dropped 7 bases, with 16 bases sitting between them. The CDR3 bases are TGTGCCAGCAGCGTAGAAGGCCCAGAACGTGGTGGCTACACCTTC. This gives the protein CASSVEGPERGGYTF.

The chain combines TRBV25-1 with TRBJ1-2, with a weak D call TRBD1 (6 bases). There are 16 residues in the CDR3. V was shortened by 0 bases and J by 8 bases, with 19 bases between the two germline ends. Germline lookup yields CDR1 MGHDK and CDR2 SYGVNS. In nucleotides, the CDR3 is TGTGCCAGCAGTGAATACTGGAGGACGGACAGCGAGGGCTACACCTTC. It translates to CASSEYWRTDSEGYTF.

The count of this clonotype is one. The junction departs from germline at one end; a sequencing error may be responsible. This chain connects TRBV6-1 to TRBJ2-3; D perhaps matches TRBD1 (6 bases). Germline V CDR1 and CDR2: MNHNS, SASEGT. CDR3 length: 16 amino acids. The CDR3 coding sequence is TGTGCCAGCACTGAAGGGGCGACAGGCTGGACAGATACGCAGTATTTT. Protein: CASTEGATGWTDTQYF.

Concerning this clonotype: At one end, the junction sequence differs from germline, possibly due to a read error. The chain employs TRBV12-3 or TRBV12-4 and TRBJ2-5; 12 bases are shared with TRBD2. The CDR3 extends over 17 amino acids. CDR3 nucleotides: TGTGCCAGCAGTCCCGGACTAGCGGGGAACTACCAAGAGACCCAGTACTTT. Amino acids: CASSPGLAGNYQETQYF.

This clonotype showed up just once. V and J are TRBV19 and TRBJ2-1, with D possibly being TRBD1 (6 bases). Trimming cost V 3 bases and J 6 bases, with 9 bases left between them. Per germline, CDR1 LNHDA and CDR2 SQIVND (reference sequence). CDR3 length equals 13 residues. The CDR3 spells CASSIQGSNEQFF. As DNA, the CDR3 is TGTGCCAGTAGTATTCAGGGGTCCAATGAGCAGTTCTTC.

In its sample, this clonotype was seen a few times. This chain connects TRBV6-6 to TRBJ2-2, with a possible D match to TRBD2 (6 bases). Trimming took 4 bases from V and 6 from J, leaving 15 bases between them. Germline CDR1 MNHNY, CDR2 SVGAGI (reference sequence). This CDR3 spans 15 amino acids. The CDR3 loop is CASSSRSGTAGELFF. The CDR3 DNA sequence: TGTGCCAGCAGTTCACGTAGCGGAACGGCCGGGGAGCTGTTTTTT.

This clonotype was counted between two and nine times. The chain joins TRBV12-3 or TRBV12-4 to TRBJ1-1; D unclear. Trimming took off 3 bases at V and 3 bases at J, with 11 bases between the two ends. The CDR3 totals 14 residues. CDR3 bases: TGTGCCAGCAGTTTTCCTGGGTCCTACACTGAAGCTTTCTTT. It specifies CASSFPGSYTEAFF.

This clonotype came up a few times. The chain links TRBV9 to TRBJ2-5; no definite D call. The CDR3 totals 11 residues. Germline V gene sequence: CDR1 SGDLS, CDR2 YYNGEE. Here the CDR3 DNA reads TGTGATCAAAGGACGCAAGAGACCCAGTACTTC. This encodes CDQRTQETQYF.

This clonotype appeared a few times. The chain links TRBV6-6 to TRBJ1-6; D possibly corresponds to TRBD1 (5 bases). V dropped 6 bases and J dropped 1 base, with 7 bases sitting between them. CDR1 and CDR2 from the germline V gene are MNHNY and SVGAGI (reference sequence). This CDR3 region has 14 residues. CDR3 in DNA: TGTGCCAGCAGCTCAGGGTCCTATAATTCACCCCTCCACTTT. Translation: CASSSGSYNSPLHF.

The table lists this clonotype with a few counts. This chain links TRBV7-9 with TRBJ2-1; TRBD1 matches 7 bases. With V trimmed by 2 bases and J by 8 bases, 9 bases remained unmatched. Germline V CDR1 and CDR2: SEHNR, FQNEAQ (reference sequence). The CDR3 length is 15 residues. DNA of the CDR3: TGTGCCAGCAGCTTATCCGCAGGGGGAACTCATGAGCAGTTCTTC. This sequence encodes CASSLSAGGTHEQFF. Supplemented by reference TRBV7-9 and TRBJ2-1, the full variable domain reads DTGVSQNPRHKITKRGQNVTFRCDPISEHNRLYWYRQTLGQGPEFLTYFQNEAQLEKSRLLSDRFSAERPKGSFSTLEIQRTEQGDSAMYLCASSLSAGGTHEQFFGPGTRLTVL.

This clonotype was counted between two and nine times. The chain uses TRBV7-6 and TRBJ2-7; 9 bases are a match to TRBD1. The trim removed 5 bases at V and 3 bases at J, leaving 8 bases unmatched. CDR1 is SGHVS and CDR2 is FNYEAQ in the germline V gene. The CDR3 is made up of 15 amino acids. The CDR3 DNA reads as TGTGCCAGCAGCCCCGGGCCGGGACAGGGCTACGAGCAGTACTTC. Protein product: CASSPGPGQGYEQYF.

The chain employs TRBV20-1 and TRBJ1-6, with unresolved D. Per germline, CDR1 DFQATT and CDR2 SNEGSKA (reference sequence). This CDR3 has 14 amino acids. Trimming took off 1 base at V and 8 bases at J, with 12 bases between the two ends. CDR3 in DNA: TGCAGTGCTAGAGGACACGTTCCTCATTCACCCCTCCACTTT. As protein: CSARGHVPHSPLHF.

This clonotype turned up a few times. The chain recombines TRBV4-1 with TRBJ2-2; unclear D gene. Trimming removed 0 bases at V and 5 bases at J, with 19 bases between. The CDR3 runs 18 residues. The germline gives CDR1 MGHRA, CDR2 YSYEKL. The CDR3 coding sequence is TGCGCCAGCAGCCAAGATGCGATCCCCACGGCGGAAACCGGGGAGCTGTTTTTT. Its protein product is CASSQDAIPTAETGELFF.

The chain joins TRBV6-6 to TRBJ1-1; D not resolved. Germline CDR1 reads MNHNY; CDR2 reads SVGAGI (reference sequence). CDR3 size: 14 residues. V lost 8 bases and J 1 base, leaving 14 bases between the germline ends. CDR3 residues: CASLDHGGNTEAFF. The CDR3 nucleotides are TGTGCCAGCCTAGACCATGGTGGGAACACTGAAGCTTTCTTT.

V and J are TRBV6-2 or TRBV6-3 and TRBJ1-1; the D gene is possibly TRBD1 (6 bases). The length of the CDR3 is 18 residues. Germline V gene data show CDR1 as MNHEY and CDR2 as SVGEGT. V lost 7 bases to trimming and J lost 1 base, with 25 bases between them. In nucleotides, the CDR3 is TGTGCCAGCAATCGTTTATCGACAGGACATCCCGAGAACACTGAAGCTTTCTTT. It yields the protein CASNRLSTGHPENTEAFF.

The CDR3 nucleotides are TGTGCCAGCAGCGATGAAGGACAGCCGATCTCTGGGGCCAACGTCCTGACTTTC. Encoded protein: CASSDEGQPISGANVLTF. V gene TRBV7-9 combines with J gene TRBJ2-6; weak D call: TRBD1 (6 bases). Trimming stripped 5 bases from V and 0 bases from J, with 17 bases between. The germline V gene encodes CDR1 SEHNR and CDR2 FQNEAQ (reference sequence). The CDR3 consists of 18 residues.

Only a few counts were recorded for this clonotype. This chain links TRBV27 with TRBJ1-5, with no clear D. Deletions cut 3 bases from V and 5 bases from J, with 8 bases between. Germline values: CDR1 MNHEY, CDR2 SMNVEV (reference sequence). This CDR3 has 13 amino acids. CDR3 sequence: CASSFWADQPQHF. DNA for the CDR3: TGTGCCAGCAGTTTTTGGGCAGATCAGCCCCAGCATTTT.

This sequence joins TRBV19 and TRBJ1-1; 7 nucleotides align to TRBD1. Germline CDR1 LNHDA, CDR2 SQIVND (reference sequence). Germline trimming cut 7 bases from V and 1 base from J; bases unmatched to any gene: 9. The CDR3 length is 15 residues. The CDR3 bases are TGTGCCAGTACGTTGAGGACAGGAAGGAACACTGAAGCTTTCTTT. Protein sequence: CASTLRTGRNTEAFF.

The chain couples TRBV7-9 to TRBJ2-1; no clear D. CDR3 length equals 18 residues. V lost 0 bases, J lost 6 bases, and 21 bases lay in between. Germline loops: CDR1 SEHNR, CDR2 FQNEAQ (reference sequence). CDR3 residues: CASSLAPLEPYGGNEQFF. In nucleotides, the CDR3 is TGTGCCAGCAGCTTAGCCCCCCTGGAACCCTACGGTGGCAATGAGCAGTTCTTC.

The chain combines TRBV19 with TRBJ1-1; D unclear. V lost 4 bases to trimming and J lost 6 bases, with 21 bases between them. This CDR3 contains 16 residues. Germline loops: CDR1 LNHDA, CDR2 SQIVND (reference sequence). The CDR3 nucleotides are TGTGCCAGTAGTACCTATTGGACGGACTACGGGGCTGAAGCTTTCTTT. This codes for CASSTYWTDYGAEAFF.

This clonotype was detected only a few times. V is TRBV5-5 and J is TRBJ2-3, with D unclear. The V gene's germline CDR1 is SGHKS and CDR2 YYEKEE (reference sequence). The CDR3 loop spans 14 amino acids. The V end was cut by 3 bases, the J end by 0 bases, with 8 bases between. The CDR3: CASSWGNSTDTQYF. The CDR3 nucleotides read TGTGCCAGCAGCTGGGGAAATAGCACAGATACGCAGTATTTT.